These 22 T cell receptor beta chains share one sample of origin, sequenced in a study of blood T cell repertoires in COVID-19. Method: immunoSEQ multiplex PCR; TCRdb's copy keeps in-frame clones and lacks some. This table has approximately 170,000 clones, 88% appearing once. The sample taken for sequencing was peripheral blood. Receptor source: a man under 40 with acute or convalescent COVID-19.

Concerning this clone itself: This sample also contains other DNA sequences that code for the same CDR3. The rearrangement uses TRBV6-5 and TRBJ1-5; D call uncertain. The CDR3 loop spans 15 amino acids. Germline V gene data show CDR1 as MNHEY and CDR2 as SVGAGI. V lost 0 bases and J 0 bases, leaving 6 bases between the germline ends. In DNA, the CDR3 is TGTGCCAGCAGTTACTCGCGGTATAGCAATCAGCCCCAGCATTTT. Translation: CASSYSRYSNQPQHF.

In nucleotides, the CDR3 is TGTGCCAGCAGCCCGGACAGACGTTATAGCAATCAGCCCCAGCATTTT. This gives the protein CASSPDRRYSNQPQHF. This rearrangement joins TRBV2 to TRBJ1-5, with a tentative D call TRBD1 (6 bases). Germline CDR1 and CDR2: SNHLY and FYNNEI. The V end lost 6 bases, the J end lost 0 bases, and 15 bases lay between the germline ends. This CDR3 has 16 residues.

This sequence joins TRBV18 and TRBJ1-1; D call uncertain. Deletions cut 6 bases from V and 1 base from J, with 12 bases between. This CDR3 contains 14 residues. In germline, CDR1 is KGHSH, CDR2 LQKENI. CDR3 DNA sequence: TGTGCCAGCTCGCCTGTCTATCGGAACACTGAAGCTTTCTTT. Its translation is CASSPVYRNTEAFF.

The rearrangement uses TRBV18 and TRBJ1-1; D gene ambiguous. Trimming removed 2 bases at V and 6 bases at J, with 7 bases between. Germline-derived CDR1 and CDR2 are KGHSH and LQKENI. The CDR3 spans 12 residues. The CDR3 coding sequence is TGTGCCAGCTCACCATGGCCCCCTGAAGCTTTCTTT. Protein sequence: CASSPWPPEAFF.

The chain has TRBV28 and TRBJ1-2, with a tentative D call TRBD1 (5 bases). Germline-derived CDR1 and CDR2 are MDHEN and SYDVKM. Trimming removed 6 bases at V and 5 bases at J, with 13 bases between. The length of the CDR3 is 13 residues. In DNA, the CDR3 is TGTGCCAGCAGCCAGGGTGTCGCGTATGGCTACACCTTC. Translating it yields CASSQGVAYGYTF.

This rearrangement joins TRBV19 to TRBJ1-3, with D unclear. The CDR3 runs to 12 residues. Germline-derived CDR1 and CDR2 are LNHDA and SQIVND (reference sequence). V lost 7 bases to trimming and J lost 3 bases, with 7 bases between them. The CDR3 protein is CASTKSGNTIYF. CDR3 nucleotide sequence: TGTGCCAGTACGAAGAGTGGAAACACCATATATTTT.

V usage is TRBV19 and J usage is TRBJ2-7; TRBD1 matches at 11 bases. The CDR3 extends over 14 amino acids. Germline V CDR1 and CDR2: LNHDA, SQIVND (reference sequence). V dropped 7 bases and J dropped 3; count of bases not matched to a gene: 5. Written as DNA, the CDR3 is TGTGCCAGTAAGCTCGGGACAGGGGGCTACGAGCAGTACTTC. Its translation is CASKLGTGGYEQYF. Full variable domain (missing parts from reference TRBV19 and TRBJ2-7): DGGITQSPKYLFRKEGQNVTLSCEQNLNHDAMYWYRQDPGQGLRLIYYSQIVNDFQKGDIAEGYSVSREKKESFPLTVTSAQKNPTAFYLCASKLGTGGYEQYFGPGTRLTVT.

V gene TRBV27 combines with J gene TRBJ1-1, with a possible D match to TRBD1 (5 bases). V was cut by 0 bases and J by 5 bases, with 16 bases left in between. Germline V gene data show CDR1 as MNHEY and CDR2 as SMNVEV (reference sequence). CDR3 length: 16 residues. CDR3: CASSLSPGGGRTEAFF. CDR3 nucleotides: TGTGCCAGCAGTTTATCCCCTGGGGGGGGGAGGACTGAAGCTTTCTTT.

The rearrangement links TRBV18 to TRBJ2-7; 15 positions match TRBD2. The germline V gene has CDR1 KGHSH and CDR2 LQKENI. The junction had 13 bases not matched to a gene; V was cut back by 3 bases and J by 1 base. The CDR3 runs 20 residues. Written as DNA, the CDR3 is TGTGCCAGCTCACCTAGGACTAGCGGGAGGGACTACCGAGCTTCCTACGAGCAGTACTTC. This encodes CASSPRTSGRDYRASYEQYF.

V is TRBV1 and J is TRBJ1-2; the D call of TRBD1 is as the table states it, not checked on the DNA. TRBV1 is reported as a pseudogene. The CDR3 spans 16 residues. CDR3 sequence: CTSSQGTGKGFDGYTF. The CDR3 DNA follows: TGCACCAGCAGCCAAGGGACAGGGAAAGGGTTTGATGGCTACACCTTC.

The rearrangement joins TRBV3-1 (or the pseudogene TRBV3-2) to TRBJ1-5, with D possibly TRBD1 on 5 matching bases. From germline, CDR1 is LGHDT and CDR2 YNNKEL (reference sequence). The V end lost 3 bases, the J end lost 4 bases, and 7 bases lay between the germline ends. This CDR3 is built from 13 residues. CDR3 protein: CASSHRQNQPQHF. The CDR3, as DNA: TGTGCCAGCAGCCACCGACAGAATCAGCCCCAGCATTTT.

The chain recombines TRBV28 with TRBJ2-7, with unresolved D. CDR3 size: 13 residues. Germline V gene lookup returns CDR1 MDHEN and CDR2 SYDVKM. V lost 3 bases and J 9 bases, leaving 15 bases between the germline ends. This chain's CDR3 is CASSFASYGPQYF. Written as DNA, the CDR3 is TGTGCCAGCAGTTTCGCTTCTTATGGCCCGCAGTACTTC.

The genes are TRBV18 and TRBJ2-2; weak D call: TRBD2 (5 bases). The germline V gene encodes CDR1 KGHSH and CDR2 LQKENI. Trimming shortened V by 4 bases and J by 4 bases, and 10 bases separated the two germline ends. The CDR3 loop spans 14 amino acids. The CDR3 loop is CASSQLDRTGELFF. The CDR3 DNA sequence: TGTGCCAGCTCACAACTAGATCGCACCGGGGAGCTGTTTTTT.

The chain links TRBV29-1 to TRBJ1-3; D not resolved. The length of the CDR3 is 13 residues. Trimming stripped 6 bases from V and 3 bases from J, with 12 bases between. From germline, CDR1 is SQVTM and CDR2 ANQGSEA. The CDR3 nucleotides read TGCAGCGTGAGAGGTGCGAGTGGAAACACCATATATTTT. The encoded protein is CSVRGASGNTIYF.

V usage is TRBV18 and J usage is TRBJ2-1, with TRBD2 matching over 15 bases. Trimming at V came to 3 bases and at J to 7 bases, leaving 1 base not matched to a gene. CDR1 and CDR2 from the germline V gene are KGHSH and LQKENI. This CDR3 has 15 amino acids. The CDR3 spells CASSPGTSGRNEQFF. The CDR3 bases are TGTGCCAGCTCACCCGGGACTAGCGGGAGGAATGAGCAGTTCTTC.

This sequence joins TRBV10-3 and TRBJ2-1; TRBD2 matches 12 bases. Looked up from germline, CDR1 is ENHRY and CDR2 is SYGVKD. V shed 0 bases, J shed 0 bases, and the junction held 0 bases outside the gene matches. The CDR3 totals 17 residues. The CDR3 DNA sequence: TGTGCCATCAGTGAGTCGACTAGCGGGGGCTCCTACAATGAGCAGTTCTTC. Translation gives CAISESTSGGSYNEQFF.

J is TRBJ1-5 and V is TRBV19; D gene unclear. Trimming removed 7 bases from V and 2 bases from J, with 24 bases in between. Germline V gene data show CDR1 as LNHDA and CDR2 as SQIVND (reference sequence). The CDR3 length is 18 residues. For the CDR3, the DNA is TGTGCCAGTACCTCCCGTCCACAGAACCAATTTGGCAATCAGCCCCAGCATTTT. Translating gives CASTSRPQNQFGNQPQHF.

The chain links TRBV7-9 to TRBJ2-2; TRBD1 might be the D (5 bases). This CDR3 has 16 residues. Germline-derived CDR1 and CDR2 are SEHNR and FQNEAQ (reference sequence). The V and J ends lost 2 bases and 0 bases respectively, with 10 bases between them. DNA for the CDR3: TGTGCCAGCAGCTTATTCCAGGGCGCGAACACCGGGGAGCTGTTTTTT. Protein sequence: CASSLFQGANTGELFF.

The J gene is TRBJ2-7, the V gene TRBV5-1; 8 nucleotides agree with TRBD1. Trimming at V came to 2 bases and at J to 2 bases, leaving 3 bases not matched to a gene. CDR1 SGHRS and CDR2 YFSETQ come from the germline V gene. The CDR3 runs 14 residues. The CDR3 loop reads CASSLSGGPYEQYF. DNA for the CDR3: TGCGCCAGCAGCTTATCAGGGGGCCCCTACGAGCAGTACTTC.

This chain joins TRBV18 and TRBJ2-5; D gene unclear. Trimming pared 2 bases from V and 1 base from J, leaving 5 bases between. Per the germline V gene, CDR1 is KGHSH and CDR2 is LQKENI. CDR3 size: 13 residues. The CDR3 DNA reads TGTGCCAGCTCACCAATCGGCCAAGAGACCCAGTACTTC. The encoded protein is CASSPIGQETQYF.

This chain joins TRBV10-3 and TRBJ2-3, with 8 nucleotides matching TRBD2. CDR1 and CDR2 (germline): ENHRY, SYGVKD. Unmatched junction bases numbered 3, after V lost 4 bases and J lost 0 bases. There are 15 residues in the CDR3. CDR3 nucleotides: TGTGCCATCAGTGCCCCTAGCGGGAGCACAGATACGCAGTATTTT. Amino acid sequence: CAISAPSGSTDTQYF.

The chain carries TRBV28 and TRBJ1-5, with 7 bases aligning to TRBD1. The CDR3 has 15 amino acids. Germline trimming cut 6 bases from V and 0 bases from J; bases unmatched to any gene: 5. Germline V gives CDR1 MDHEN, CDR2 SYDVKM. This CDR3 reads CASSPGGNSNQPQHF. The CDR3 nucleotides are TGTGCCAGCAGCCCAGGGGGGAATAGCAATCAGCCCCAGCATTTT.